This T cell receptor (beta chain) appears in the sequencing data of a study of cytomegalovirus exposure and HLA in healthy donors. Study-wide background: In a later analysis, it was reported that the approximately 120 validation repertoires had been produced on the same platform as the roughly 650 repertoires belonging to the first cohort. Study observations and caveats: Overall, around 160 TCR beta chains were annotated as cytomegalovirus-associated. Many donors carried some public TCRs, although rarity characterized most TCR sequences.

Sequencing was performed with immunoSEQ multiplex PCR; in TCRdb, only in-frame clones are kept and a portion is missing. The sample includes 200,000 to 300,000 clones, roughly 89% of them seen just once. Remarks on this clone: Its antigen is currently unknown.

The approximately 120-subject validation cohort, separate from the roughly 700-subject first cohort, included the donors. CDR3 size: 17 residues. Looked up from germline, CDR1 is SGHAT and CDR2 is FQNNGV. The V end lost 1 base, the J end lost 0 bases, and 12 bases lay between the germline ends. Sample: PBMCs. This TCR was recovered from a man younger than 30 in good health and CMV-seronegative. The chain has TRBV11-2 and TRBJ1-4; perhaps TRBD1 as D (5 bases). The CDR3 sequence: CASSLGWGGATNEKLFF. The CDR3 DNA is TGTGCCAGCAGCTTAGGGTGGGGGGGTGCAACTAATGAAAAACTGTTTTTT.